This passage covers 18 T cell receptor beta chains from one sample sequenced in a study of T-cell reconstitution after alpha-beta-depleted transplantation in children. Molecular barcoding with unique molecular identifiers was used for the TCRbeta library. TCRdb independently ran MiXCR on the PCR reads; one entry per CDR3 protein. The data hold around 490,000 distinct CDR3 sequences, with about 10% observed a single time. The sequenced sample was PBMCs, mostly from graft donor cells, obtained 180 days after TCRalphabeta/CD19-depleted stem cell transplant. The receptors come from a female patient between 2 and 15 years old who had a stem cell transplant for aplastic anemia, so the T cells may come from the graft donor.

The table lists this clonotype with a few counts. The chain joins TRBV7-2 to TRBJ2-7; TRBD2 is a possible D gene (6 bases). Germline V CDR1 and CDR2: SGHTA, FQGNSA. This CDR3 region has 15 residues. V lost 2 bases, J lost 5 bases, and 16 bases lay in between. The CDR3 sequence is CASSLSGLVRDEQYF. DNA for the CDR3: TGTGCCAGCAGCTTATCGGGACTCGTTCGGGACGAGCAGTACTTC.

The chain combines TRBV12-3 or TRBV12-4 with TRBJ1-2; D is ambiguous. This CDR3 is 13 amino acids long. V was cut by 2 bases and J by 9 bases, with 13 bases left in between. This chain's CDR3 is CASSLNRGLSYTF. CDR3 sequence (DNA): TGTGCCAGCAGTTTAAACCGTGGTTTGAGCTACACCTTC.

This clonotype came up a few times. CDR3 coding DNA: TGTGCCAGCAGCGTAGGGGTGGGGACAGGGGTAAACACCATATATTTT. Residues: CASSVGVGTGVNTIYF. This chain links TRBV9 with TRBJ1-3; 10 nucleotides agree with TRBD1. The CDR3 is made up of 16 amino acids. CDR1 and CDR2 (germline): SGDLS, YYNGEE. J lost 6 bases, V lost 0 bases, and 6 bases had no gene match.

This clonotype showed up just a few times. This chain connects TRBV2 to TRBJ2-2; D is unresolved. Germline CDR1 reads SNHLY; CDR2 reads FYNNEI. The CDR3 covers 10 residues. Trimming shortened V by 7 bases and J by 7 bases, and 4 bases separated the two germline ends. In DNA, the CDR3 is TGTGCCAGCAAGGGCGGGGAGCTGTTTTTT. Translating it yields CASKGGELFF.

This clonotype has just a few counts. CDR3 DNA sequence: TGTGCCAGCACAACCGTTGCGGGAACATCCTACGAGCAGTACTTC. It yields the protein CASTTVAGTSYEQYF. The rearrangement uses TRBV7-2 and TRBJ2-7; a weak D match, TRBD2 (6 bases). Trimming cost V 7 bases and J 1 base, with 17 bases left between them. This CDR3 contains 15 residues. CDR1 and CDR2 (germline): SGHTA, FQGNSA.

Only a few counts were recorded for this clonotype. The V call is TRBV9, the J call TRBJ2-7, with D possibly being TRBD1 (5 bases). The germline V gene has CDR1 SGDLS and CDR2 YYNGEE. The CDR3 consists of 14 residues. V shed 0 bases and J shed 0 bases, with 7 bases lying between them. The CDR3 DNA is TGTGCCAGCAGCGTAGATGGGGCCTCCTACGAGCAGTACTTC. It is translated as CASSVDGASYEQYF.

This clonotype was observed a few times. The chain couples TRBV6-1 to TRBJ2-7, with no clear D. CDR1 and CDR2 (germline): MNHNS, SASEGT. This CDR3 is built from 12 residues. CDR3 protein: CASNEQSYEQYV. The CDR3 nucleotides are TGTGCCAGCAATGAACAGTCCTACGAGCAGTACGTC.

This clonotype has just a few counts. The J gene is TRBJ2-1, the V gene TRBV5-1, with 13 bases identical to TRBD2. CDR3 size: 16 residues. CDR1 and CDR2 from the germline V gene are SGHRS and YFSETQ. Trimming at V came to 4 bases and at J to 5 bases, leaving 6 bases not matched to a gene. For the CDR3, the DNA is TGCGCCAGCAGCGGCGGACTAGCGGGAGATAACAATGAGCAGTTCTTC. It codes for CASSGGLAGDNNEQFF.

This clonotype has only a few counts. V gene TRBV18 combines with J gene TRBJ2-7; D not resolved. Germline CDR1 and CDR2: KGHSH and LQKENI. This CDR3 has 14 residues. The V end lost 0 bases, the J end lost 3 bases, and 9 bases lay between the germline ends. The CDR3: CASSPPVVGYEQYF. CDR3 in DNA: TGTGCCAGCTCACCACCCGTAGTCGGCTACGAGCAGTACTTC.

The rearrangement joins TRBV4-3 to TRBJ2-2, with 9 bases fitting TRBD2. The CDR3 spans 18 residues. CDR1 LGHNA and CDR2 YSLEER come from the germline V gene. Germline trimming cut 0 bases from V and 4 bases from J; bases unmatched to any gene: 9. CDR3 amino acids: CASSQDLEREVGTGELFF. CDR3 nucleotide sequence: TGCGCCAGCAGCCAAGATCTAGAGCGGGAGGTTGGCACCGGGGAGCTGTTTTTT.

The chain joins TRBV11-2 to TRBJ2-1; 7 bases line up with TRBD2. V lost 1 base to trimming and J lost 3 bases; unmatched junction nucleotides: 12. Germline V gene lookup returns CDR1 SGHAT and CDR2 FQNNGV. The CDR3 length is 18 residues. For the CDR3, the DNA is TGTGCCAGCAGCTTAGGTGTATGGGACGGGAGGTACTACAATGAGCAGTTCTTC. It specifies CASSLGVWDGRYYNEQFF.

The chain links TRBV20-1 to TRBJ1-3; D might be TRBD1 (6 bases). The CDR3 is made up of 16 amino acids. Trimming cost V 4 bases and J 0 bases, with 16 bases left between them. Germline CDR1 DFQATT, CDR2 SNEGSKA (reference sequence). The CDR3 bases are TGCAGTGCTAAAGTGGCGACAGGACCCTCTGGAAACACCATATATTTT. It specifies CSAKVATGPSGNTIYF.

This chain connects TRBV7-3 to TRBJ2-3, with 9 bases fitting TRBD2. This CDR3 comprises 16 residues. V was pared by 3 bases and J by 1 base, with 5 bases of the junction left unmatched. Germline-derived CDR1 and CDR2 are SGHTA and FQGTGA. This CDR3 is CASSLVAGVGTDTQYF. The CDR3 DNA follows: TGTGCCAGCAGCTTGGTAGCGGGAGTAGGCACAGATACGCAGTATTTT.

This clonotype was picked up many times. The chain is built from TRBV29-1 and TRBJ2-7; the match to TRBD2 covers 8 bases. The CDR3 is made up of 13 amino acids. V shed 2 bases and J 4 bases; nucleotides not matched to a gene: 4. The germline V gene encodes CDR1 SQVTM and CDR2 ANQGSEA. Here the CDR3 reads CSVETSGPYEQYF. CDR3 in DNA: TGCAGCGTTGAAACTAGCGGACCTTACGAGCAGTACTTC.

In this sample, this clonotype turned up a few times. V is TRBV10-3 and J is TRBJ2-1, with D unclear. This CDR3 comprises 16 residues. Trimming removed 2 bases from V and 1 base from J, with 12 bases in between. Germline CDR1 reads ENHRY; CDR2 reads SYGVKD. The CDR3 sequence is CAISETAYRSYNEQFF. The DNA of the CDR3 is TGTGCCATCAGTGAGACGGCCTACAGATCCTACAATGAGCAGTTCTTC.

The chain is built from TRBV10-2 and TRBJ2-5, with D tentatively TRBD2 (8 bases). Trimming took off 6 bases at V and 2 bases at J, with 22 bases between the two ends. Looked up from germline, CDR1 is WSHSY and CDR2 is SAAADI. This CDR3 is built from 17 residues. The CDR3 DNA follows: TGCGCCAGCAGCGCAGGGGGTCGCCTAGCGGGTCAAGAGACCCAGTACTTC. Its protein product is CASSAGGRLAGQETQYF.

This clonotype was counted a few times. The chain links TRBV7-9 to TRBJ1-2; D is unresolved. Trimming left V 1 base short and J 8 bases short, with 17 bases between. The CDR3 consists of 15 residues. CDR1 is SEHNR and CDR2 is FQNEAQ in the germline V gene (reference sequence). The CDR3 loop reads CASSLDSFPSEGYTF. In nucleotides, the CDR3 is TGTGCCAGCAGCTTAGACTCCTTCCCCTCGGAGGGCTACACCTTC.

The V and J genes are TRBV13 and TRBJ2-2; D gene ambiguous. The CDR3 contains 14 residues. Trimming took 5 bases from V and 7 from J, leaving 14 bases between them. CDR1 PRHDT and CDR2 FYEKMQ come from the germline V gene (reference sequence). CDR3 in DNA: TGTGCCAGCAGCGCCAGGACCCCGGGCGGGGAGCTGTTTTTT. This translates into CASSARTPGGELFF.